This T cell receptor beta chain was sequenced in a study of blood T cell repertoires in COVID-19. The overall study: The study drew acute and convalescent COVID-19 samples from the United States, Italy and Spain. Nucleic acid was either cDNA or gDNA, and it came from T cells, B-cell-depleted T cells, or PBMCs.

With 7 bases clipped from V and 5 bases from J, the junction kept 9 bases outside the gene matches. CDR1 and CDR2 from the germline V gene are LNHNV and YYDKDF (reference sequence). The CDR3 covers 14 residues. Under the authors' procedure: Reference gene primer amplification yielded estimated nucleated cell counts. Some clones are missing from TCRdb's copy, which holds only in-frame ones; the method was immunoSEQ multiplex PCR. That table gives V, J and clone size, and the DNA gave D and trimming. The table includes approximately 180,000 clones, roughly 80% detected once. While infection was still active, Seattle patients were enrolled and then followed longitudinally.

This TCR was sampled from a woman aged 80 or older with COVID-19, enrolled during active disease. The material sequenced was peripheral blood. V is TRBV15 and J is TRBJ1-2; TRBD1 aligns across 8 bases. The CDR3 region has the DNA TGTGCCACCACCCAGGCGGGACAGGTGTATGGCTACACCTTC. As protein: CATTQAGQVYGYTF.